What follows are 18 T cell receptor beta chains derived from one specimen sequenced in a study of human T cells and chemical hapten exposure. In TCRdb, the RACE reads were re-called with MiXCR into one record per CDR3 protein. This sample has roughly 200,000 distinct CDR3 sequences, with approximately 26% found just once. As to time point: patch test 3, about 24 weeks after DPC sensitization. Treatment denoted: therapeutic diphenylcyclopropenone sensitization with weekly scalp DPC. This specimen was whole blood, taken in connection with sensitization to the hapten diphenylcyclopropenone (DPC). The receptors come from a woman aged 40 to 50 with alopecia areata. Some clones in this sample may be carry-over from other donors' samples.

The chain recombines TRBV29-1 with TRBJ2-1; 7 bases line up with TRBD2. Germline V gene lookup returns CDR1 SQVTM and CDR2 ANQGSEA. CDR3 length equals 10 residues. After removal of 7 bases from V and 9 bases from J, the junction contained 3 bases not matched to a gene. The CDR3 nucleotides read TGCAGCGGGTTAGCGGGTGAGCAGTTCTTC. Residues: CSGLAGEQFF.

V and J are TRBV6-5 and TRBJ2-1, with 11 bases that match TRBD2. The CDR3 runs 19 residues. Germline V gives CDR1 MNHEY, CDR2 SVGAGI. V was clipped by 5 bases and J by 0 bases; unmatched bases: 12. The CDR3 reads CASSRTGTSGPSSYNEQFF. The CDR3 DNA sequence: TGTGCCAGCAGTCGAACCGGGACTAGCGGACCTAGCTCCTACAATGAGCAGTTCTTC.

This chain joins TRBV6-4 and TRBJ2-2; no clear D gene. V was shortened by 3 bases and J by 5 bases, with 7 bases between the two germline ends. Looked up from germline, CDR1 is MRHNA and CDR2 is SNTAGT. The length of the CDR3 is 13 residues. Here the CDR3 reads CASSETETGELFF. Here the CDR3 DNA reads TGTGCCAGCAGTGAAACAGAGACCGGGGAGCTGTTTTTT.

In the case of this clonotype: The junction departs from the called germline gene at one end, perhaps through a read error. The gene calls are TRBV20-1 and TRBJ2-5, with 9 bases aligning to TRBD1. CDR1 DFQATT and CDR2 SNEGSKA come from the germline V gene (reference sequence). This CDR3 has 12 residues. CDR3 nucleotide sequence: TGCAATGCTAGACAGGGGGGAGAGACCCAGTACTTC. Translation gives CNARQGGETQYF.

The chain joins TRBV20-1 to TRBJ2-4, with D maybe TRBD2 (6 bases). The CDR3 totals 13 residues. V was pared by 1 base and J by 8 bases, with 12 bases between. The germline V gene has CDR1 DFQATT and CDR2 SNEGSKA (reference sequence). CDR3 sequence: CSARVGGEDIQYF. The CDR3 nucleotides read TGCAGTGCTAGAGTCGGGGGAGAGGACATTCAGTACTTC.

The table lists this clonotype with a few counts. This rearrangement joins TRBV11-2 to TRBJ1-6; D is uncertain. Germline V CDR1 and CDR2: SGHAT, FQNNGV. There are 14 residues in the CDR3. Trimming took 5 bases from V and 3 from J, leaving 8 bases between them. As DNA, the CDR3 is TGTGCCAGCAGCCCGTCCCTCTATAATTCACCCCTCCACTTT. Its translation is CASSPSLYNSPLHF.

V usage is TRBV11-2 and J usage is TRBJ2-7, with D possibly being TRBD2 (6 bases). V was shortened by 0 bases and J by 12 bases, with 15 bases between the two germline ends. CDR3 length: 13 residues. Germline loops: CDR1 SGHAT, CDR2 FQNNGV. This CDR3 reads CASSLDRGIRRYF. The CDR3 DNA reads TGTGCCAGCAGCTTAGATCGCGGGATCCGGCGGTACTTC.

Only a few counts were recorded for this clonotype. This sequence joins TRBV19 and TRBJ1-2; D unresolved. From germline, CDR1 is LNHDA and CDR2 SQIVND (reference sequence). The CDR3 contains 15 residues. The V and J ends lost 3 bases and 2 bases respectively, with 13 bases between them. CDR3 sequence reads: CASSISGLGNYGYTF. The DNA for the CDR3 is TGTGCCAGTAGTATTTCGGGGTTGGGAAACTATGGCTACACCTTC.

The CDR3 protein is CASSLELNQPQHF. The CDR3 DNA follows: TGTGCCAGCAGCTTAGAACTAAATCAGCCCCAGCATTTT. This chain uses TRBV11-2 with TRBJ1-5; no definite D call. Germline V gene data show CDR1 as SGHAT and CDR2 as FQNNGV. The V gene lost 0 bases and the J gene lost 4 bases, with 4 bases spanning the gap. This CDR3 contains 13 residues.

This clonotype was seen a handful of times. The CDR3 coding sequence is TGTGCCAGCAGCCAAGATTACGGGACGCAGTATTTT. It specifies CASSQDYGTQYF. The V and J genes are TRBV4-2 and TRBJ2-3; D is unresolved. V dropped 0 bases and J dropped 9 bases, with 7 bases sitting between them. Germline V gene data show CDR1 as LGHNA and CDR2 as YNFKEQ. This CDR3 has 12 residues.

This chain connects TRBV28 to TRBJ1-1; a weak D match, TRBD1 (6 bases). The length of the CDR3 is 13 residues. Trimming stripped 5 bases from V and 6 bases from J, with 13 bases between. The germline gives CDR1 MDHEN, CDR2 SYDVKM. CDR3 region: CASSGGAPAEAFF. The CDR3 nucleotides read TGTGCCAGCAGTGGGGGCGCGCCCGCTGAAGCTTTCTTT. The whole variable domain, remainder taken from reference TRBV28 and TRBJ1-1, is DVKVTQSSRYLVKRTGEKVFLECVQDMDHENMFWYRQDPGLGLRLIYFSYDVKMKEKGDIPEGYSVSREKKERFSLILESASTNQTSMYLCASSGGAPAEAFFGQGTRLTVV.

V usage is TRBV10-3 and J usage is TRBJ2-7, with 7 bases lining up with TRBD2. This CDR3 comprises 14 residues. Germline lookup yields CDR1 ENHRY and CDR2 SYGVKD. The V segment lost 2 bases and the J segment 6 bases; nucleotides outside the gene matches: 7. CDR3 sequence: CAISERTSLGEQYF. The CDR3 DNA reads TGTGCCATCAGTGAGCGGACTAGTTTAGGCGAGCAGTACTTC.

This sequence joins TRBV6-5 and TRBJ2-1, with D possibly being TRBD2 (6 bases). V dropped 6 bases and J dropped 7 bases, with 10 bases sitting between them. The CDR3 contains 12 residues. The V gene's germline CDR1 is MNHEY and CDR2 SVGAGI. The CDR3 protein is CASRLAANEQFF. The CDR3 DNA sequence: TGTGCCAGCAGACTAGCCGCAAATGAGCAGTTCTTC.

There are many counts of this clonotype. The CDR3 is CASSLITGGEETQYF. CDR3 in DNA: TGCGCCAGCAGCTTAATCACAGGGGGAGAAGAGACCCAGTACTTC. V usage is TRBV5-1 and J usage is TRBJ2-5; 8 bases map to TRBD1. Germline CDR1 reads SGHRS; CDR2 reads YFSETQ. This CDR3 is 15 amino acids long. V dropped 2 bases and J dropped 3; count of bases not matched to a gene: 6.

The genes are TRBV6-5 and TRBJ1-1; 10 bases are shared with TRBD1. Germline-derived CDR1 and CDR2 are MNHEY and SVGAGI. The CDR3 spans 15 residues. V dropped 4 bases and J dropped 0; count of bases not matched to a gene: 2. The CDR3 coding sequence is TGTGCCAGCAGTTGGACAGGGGGGATGAACACTGAAGCTTTCTTT. The encoded protein is CASSWTGGMNTEAFF.

This clonotype has a handful of counts. The chain couples TRBV3-1 to TRBJ1-1; D ambiguous. V was pared by 1 base and J by 0 bases, with 6 bases between. The CDR3 extends over 14 amino acids. CDR1 is LGHDT and CDR2 is YNNKEL in the germline V gene (reference sequence). The CDR3 is CASSQGSMNTEAFF. DNA for the CDR3: TGTGCCAGCAGCCAAGGTTCCATGAACACTGAAGCTTTCTTT.

This clonotype has a count of ten or more. The V and J genes are TRBV7-8 and TRBJ1-1, with D unclear. Trimming left V 2 bases short and J 8 bases short, with 12 bases between. CDR3 length: 13 residues. Per the germline V gene, CDR1 is SGHVS and CDR2 is FQNEAQ. CDR3 coding DNA: TGTGCCAGCAGCTTATCTCGGGAACTGGAAGCTTTCTTT. Its protein is CASSLSRELEAFF.

The genes are TRBV5-1 and TRBJ2-7, with D perhaps TRBD2 (6 bases). The CDR3 runs to 13 residues. The germline V gene has CDR1 SGHRS and CDR2 YFSETQ. The V end was cut by 3 bases, the J end by 2 bases, with 9 bases between. The DNA for the CDR3 is TGCGCCAGCAGCTGGAGACTAGCCTACGAGCAGTACTTC. It yields the protein CASSWRLAYEQYF.